This entry lists 2 T cell receptor beta chains sequenced from one sample in a study of blood T cell repertoires in COVID-19. Repertoires were generated with immunoSEQ multiplex PCR, while TCRdb's copy carries only in-frame clones and drops some. The table lists about 170,000 clones, about 83% of them singletons. Sample: peripheral blood. These TCRs come from a woman aged 80 or over with COVID-19, enrolled during active disease.

The V call is TRBV9, the J call TRBJ2-7; 7 bases are a match to TRBD2. Trimming took 4 bases from V and 0 from J; bases not matched to a gene: 7. The length of the CDR3 is 15 residues. Germline V gene lookup returns CDR1 SGDLS and CDR2 YYNGEE. The CDR3 sequence: CASSPKAGSSYEQYF. The CDR3 bases are TGTGCCAGCAGCCCTAAAGCGGGAAGCTCCTACGAGCAGTACTTC.

This chain joins TRBV5-1 and TRBJ1-3, with 7 bases that match TRBD1. The CDR3 totals 15 residues. With 4 bases clipped from V and 0 bases from J, the junction kept 4 bases outside the gene matches. Looked up from germline, CDR1 is SGHRS and CDR2 is YFSETQ. The CDR3: CASSEGTDSGNTIYF. Here the CDR3 DNA reads TGCGCCAGCAGCGAAGGGACAGACTCTGGAAACACCATATATTTT. Full variable domain (remainder filled in from reference TRBV5-1 and TRBJ1-3): KAGVTQTPRYLIKTRGQQVTLSCSPISGHRSVSWYQQTPGQGLQFLFEYFSETQRNKGNFPGRFSGRQFSNSRSEMNVSTLELGDSALYLCASSEGTDSGNTIYFGEGSWLTVV.